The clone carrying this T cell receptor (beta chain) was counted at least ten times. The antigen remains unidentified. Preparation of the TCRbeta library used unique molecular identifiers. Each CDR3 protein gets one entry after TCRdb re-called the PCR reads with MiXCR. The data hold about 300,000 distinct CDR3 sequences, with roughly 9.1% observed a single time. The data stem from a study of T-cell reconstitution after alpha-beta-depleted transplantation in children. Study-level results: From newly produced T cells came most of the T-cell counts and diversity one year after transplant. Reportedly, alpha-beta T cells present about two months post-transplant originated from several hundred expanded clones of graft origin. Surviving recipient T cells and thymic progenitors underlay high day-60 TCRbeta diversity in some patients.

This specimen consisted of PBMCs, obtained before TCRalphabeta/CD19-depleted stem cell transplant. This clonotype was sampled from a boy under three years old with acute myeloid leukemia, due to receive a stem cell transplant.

For the CDR3, the DNA is TGTGCCAGCAGCCACCAAACAACGAACACCGGGGAGCTGTTTTTT. It encodes CASSHQTTNTGELFF. The chain links TRBV9 to TRBJ2-2; D is uncertain. V was pared by 4 bases and J by 0 bases, with 10 bases between. Per germline, CDR1 SGDLS and CDR2 YYNGEE. CDR3 size: 15 residues.